Only a few counts were recorded for the clone carrying this TCR beta chain. No antigen is known for it. This sample was included in a study of Graves' ophthalmopathy and Graves' hyperthyroidism. V lost 1 base and J 3 bases, leaving 10 bases between the germline ends. The CDR3 is 14 amino acids. Per the germline V gene, CDR1 is MGHRA and CDR2 is YSYEKL. The study amplified TCR beta CDR3 regions using RNA transcripts. HTBI primers were employed in first-round RT-PCR, then a second-round multiplex PCR followed. TCRdb reprocessed the multiplex PCR reads with MiXCR, giving one entry per CDR3 protein. The profile covers 200,000 to 300,000 distinct CDR3 sequences, with around 50% appearing a single time and more than 45% taken by the ten largest. Overall study findings and caveats: Classification of ophthalmopathy versus stable hyperthyroidism by a 13-signature model yielded approximately 90% sensitivity and around 76% specificity.

PBMCs had their origin in fresh peripheral blood (more than 9.5 ml). The sample consisted of peripheral blood. V usage is TRBV4-1 and J usage is TRBJ2-7; possible D gene TRBD1, 6 bases. This TCR derives from an adult man with Graves' ophthalmopathy. CDR3 region: CASSQVKDSYEQYF. The CDR3 DNA sequence: TGCGCCAGCAGCCAAGTAAAGGACAGCTACGAGCAGTACTTC.